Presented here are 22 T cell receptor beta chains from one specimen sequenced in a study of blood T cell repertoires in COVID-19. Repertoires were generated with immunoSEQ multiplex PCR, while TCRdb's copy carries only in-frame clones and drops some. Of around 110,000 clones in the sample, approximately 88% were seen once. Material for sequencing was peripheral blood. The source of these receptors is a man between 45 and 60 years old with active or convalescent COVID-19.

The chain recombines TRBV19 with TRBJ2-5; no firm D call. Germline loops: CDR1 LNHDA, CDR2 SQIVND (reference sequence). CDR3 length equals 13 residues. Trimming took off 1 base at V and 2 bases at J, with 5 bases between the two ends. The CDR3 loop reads CASSIGIQETQYF. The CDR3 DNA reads TGTGCCAGTAGTATAGGTATACAAGAGACCCAGTACTTC.

CDR3 residues: CASSPLQGESYEQYF. DNA of the CDR3: TGTGCCAGCAGTCCACTGCAGGGTGAATCCTACGAGCAGTACTTC. The chain combines TRBV6-5 with TRBJ2-7; D perhaps matches TRBD1 (5 bases). The V gene's germline CDR1 is MNHEY and CDR2 SVGAGI. The CDR3 is 15 residues long. V was trimmed by 5 bases and J by 1 base, leaving 15 bases between them.

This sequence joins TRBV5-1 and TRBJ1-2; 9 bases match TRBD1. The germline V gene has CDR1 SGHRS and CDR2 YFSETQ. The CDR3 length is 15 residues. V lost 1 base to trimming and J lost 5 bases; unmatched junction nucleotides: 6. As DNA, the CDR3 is TGCGCCAGCAGCTTGCCCGGGACAGGGATTTATGGCTACACCTTC. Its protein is CASSLPGTGIYGYTF.

In DNA, the CDR3 is TGTGCCAGCAGCTTGTCACTGGGTGGAGGCGCTGGGGCCAACGTCCTGACTTTC. Protein product: CASSLSLGGGAGANVLTF. The chain uses TRBV5-8 and TRBJ2-6; D might be TRBD2 (5 bases). This CDR3 contains 18 residues. CDR1 and CDR2 from the germline V gene are SGHTS and YDEGEE. V was clipped by 1 base and J by 2 bases, with 16 bases between them.

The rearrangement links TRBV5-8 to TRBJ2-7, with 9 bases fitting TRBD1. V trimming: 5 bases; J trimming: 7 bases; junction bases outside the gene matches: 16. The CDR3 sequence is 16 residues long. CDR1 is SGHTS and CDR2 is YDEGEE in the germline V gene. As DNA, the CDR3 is TGTGCCAGCAGACGGCCCGGGACAGGGCTTTCGCGGGAGCAGTACTTC. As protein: CASRRPGTGLSREQYF.

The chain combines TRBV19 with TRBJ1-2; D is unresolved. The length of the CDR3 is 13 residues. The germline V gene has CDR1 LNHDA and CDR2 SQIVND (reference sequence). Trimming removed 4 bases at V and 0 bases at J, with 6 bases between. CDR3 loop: CASSTLPNYGYTF. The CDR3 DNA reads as TGTGCCAGTAGTACCCTACCTAACTATGGCTACACCTTC.

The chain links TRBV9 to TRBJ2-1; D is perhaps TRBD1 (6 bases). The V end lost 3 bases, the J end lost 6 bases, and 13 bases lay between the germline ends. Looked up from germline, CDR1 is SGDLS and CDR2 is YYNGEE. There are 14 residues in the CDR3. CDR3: CASSAAGAPNEQFF. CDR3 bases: TGTGCCAGCAGCGCGGCAGGGGCCCCCAATGAGCAGTTCTTC.

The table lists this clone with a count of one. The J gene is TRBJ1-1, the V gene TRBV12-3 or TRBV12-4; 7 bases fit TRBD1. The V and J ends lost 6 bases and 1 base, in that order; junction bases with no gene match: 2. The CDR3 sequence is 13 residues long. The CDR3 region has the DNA TGTGCCAGCAGCCCAGGGGGGAACACTGAAGCTTTCTTT. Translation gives CASSPGGNTEAFF.

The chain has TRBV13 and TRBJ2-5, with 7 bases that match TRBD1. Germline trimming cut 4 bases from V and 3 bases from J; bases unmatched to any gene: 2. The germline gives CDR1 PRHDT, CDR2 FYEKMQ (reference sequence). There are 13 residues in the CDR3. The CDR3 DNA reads TGTGCCAGCAGCTCGGGACAGAAAGAGACCCAGTACTTC. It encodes CASSSGQKETQYF.

In DNA, the CDR3 is TGTGCCACCAGAACTAGCGGGGGCACAGATACGCAGTATTTT. Translating it yields CATRTSGGTDTQYF. The chain joins TRBV24-1 to TRBJ2-3; TRBD2 matches 10 bases. The CDR3 totals 14 residues. Germline loops: CDR1 KGHDR, CDR2 SFDVKD. The V and J ends lost 7 bases and 1 base, in that order; junction bases with no gene match: 1.

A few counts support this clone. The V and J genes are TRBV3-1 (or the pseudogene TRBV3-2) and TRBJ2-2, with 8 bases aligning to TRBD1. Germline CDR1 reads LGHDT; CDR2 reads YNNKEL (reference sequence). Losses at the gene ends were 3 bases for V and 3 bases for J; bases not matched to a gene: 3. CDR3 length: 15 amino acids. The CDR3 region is CASSHRQGYTGELFF. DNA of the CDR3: TGTGCCAGCAGCCACCGACAGGGGTACACCGGGGAGCTGTTTTTT.

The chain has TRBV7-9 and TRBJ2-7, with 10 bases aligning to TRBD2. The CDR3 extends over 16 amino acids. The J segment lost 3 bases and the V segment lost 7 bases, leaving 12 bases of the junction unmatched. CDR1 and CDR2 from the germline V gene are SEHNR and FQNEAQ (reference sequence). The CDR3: CASTPTGLAGVYEQYF. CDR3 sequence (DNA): TGTGCCAGCACACCCACTGGGCTAGCGGGGGTCTACGAGCAGTACTTC.

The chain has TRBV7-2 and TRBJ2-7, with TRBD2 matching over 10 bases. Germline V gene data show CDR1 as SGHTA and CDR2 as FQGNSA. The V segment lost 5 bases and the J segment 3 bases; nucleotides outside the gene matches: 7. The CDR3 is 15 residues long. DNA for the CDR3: TGTGCCAGCAGCCCTTCGGGACTAGCGAGCTACGAGCAGTACTTC. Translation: CASSPSGLASYEQYF. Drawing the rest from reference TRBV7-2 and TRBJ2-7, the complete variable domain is GAGVSQSPSNKVTEKGKDVELRCDPISGHTALYWYRQSLGQGLEFLIYFQGNSAPDKSGLPSDRFSAERTGGSVSTLTIQRTQQEDSAVYLCASSPSGLASYEQYFGPGTRLTVT.

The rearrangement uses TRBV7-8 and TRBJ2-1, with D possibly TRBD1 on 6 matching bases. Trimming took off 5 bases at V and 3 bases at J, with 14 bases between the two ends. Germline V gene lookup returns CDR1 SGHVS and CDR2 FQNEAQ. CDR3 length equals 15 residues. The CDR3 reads CASSPRTAFYNEQFF. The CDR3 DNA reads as TGTGCCAGCAGCCCCAGGACAGCTTTCTACAATGAGCAGTTCTTC.

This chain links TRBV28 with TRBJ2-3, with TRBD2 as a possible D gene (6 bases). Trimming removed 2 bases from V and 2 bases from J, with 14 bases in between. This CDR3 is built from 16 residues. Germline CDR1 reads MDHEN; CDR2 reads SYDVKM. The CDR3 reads CASSLARASVTDTQYF. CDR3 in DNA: TGTGCCAGCAGTTTAGCCCGGGCTAGCGTCACAGATACGCAGTATTTT.

The CDR3, as DNA: TGTGCCAGCAGCCCGGGACAGACTTACGAGCAGTACTTC. Amino acid sequence: CASSPGQTYEQYF. The chain is built from TRBV6-6 and TRBJ2-7, with TRBD1 identical over 7 bases. With V trimmed by 6 bases and J by 4 bases, 6 bases remained unmatched. CDR3 size: 13 residues. CDR1 and CDR2 from the germline V gene are MNHNY and SVGAGI (reference sequence).

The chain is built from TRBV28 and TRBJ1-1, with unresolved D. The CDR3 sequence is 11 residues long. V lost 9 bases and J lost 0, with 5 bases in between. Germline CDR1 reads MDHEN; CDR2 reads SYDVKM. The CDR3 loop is CASTVNTEAFF. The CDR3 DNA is TGTGCCAGTACAGTGAACACTGAAGCTTTCTTT. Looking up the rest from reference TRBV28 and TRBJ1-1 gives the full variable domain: DVKVTQSSRYLVKRTGEKVFLECVQDMDHENMFWYRQDPGLGLRLIYFSYDVKMKEKGDIPEGYSVSREKKERFSLILESASTNQTSMYLCASTVNTEAFFGQGTRLTVV.

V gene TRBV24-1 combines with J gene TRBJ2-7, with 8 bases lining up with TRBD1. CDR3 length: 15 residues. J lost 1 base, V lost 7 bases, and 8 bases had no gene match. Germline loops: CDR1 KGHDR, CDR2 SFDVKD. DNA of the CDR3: TGTGCCACCAGCGCTGGGACAGGAGGTTCCTACGAGCAGTACTTC. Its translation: CATSAGTGGSYEQYF.

Here the CDR3 reads CASSEDGLAVTQYF. The CDR3 bases are TGTGCCAGCAGTGAAGACGGTCTAGCGGTAACCCAGTACTTC. The chain is built from TRBV2 and TRBJ2-5; 7 bases are a match to TRBD2. The CDR3 length is 14 residues. CDR1 SNHLY and CDR2 FYNNEI come from the germline V gene. V lost 1 base and J lost 8; bases outside the gene matches: 7.

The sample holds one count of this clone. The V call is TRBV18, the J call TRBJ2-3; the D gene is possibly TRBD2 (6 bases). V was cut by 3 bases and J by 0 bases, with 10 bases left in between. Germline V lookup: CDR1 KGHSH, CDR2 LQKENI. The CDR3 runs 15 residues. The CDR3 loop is CASSPPGTSTDTQYF. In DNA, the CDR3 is TGTGCCAGCTCACCTCCGGGGACTAGCACAGATACGCAGTATTTT.

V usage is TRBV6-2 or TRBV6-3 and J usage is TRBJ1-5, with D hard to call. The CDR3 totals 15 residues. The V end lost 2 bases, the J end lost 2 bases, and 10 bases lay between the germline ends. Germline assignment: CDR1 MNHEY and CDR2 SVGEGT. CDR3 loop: CASSYPDTGNQPQHF. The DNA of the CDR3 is TGTGCCAGCAGTTACCCCGACACGGGCAATCAGCCCCAGCATTTT.

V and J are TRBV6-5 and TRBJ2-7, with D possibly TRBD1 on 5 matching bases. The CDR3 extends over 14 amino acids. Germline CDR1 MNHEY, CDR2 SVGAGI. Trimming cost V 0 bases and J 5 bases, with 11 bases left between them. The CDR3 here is CASSYSWGGDEQYF. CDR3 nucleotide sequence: TGTGCCAGCAGTTACTCCTGGGGCGGCGACGAGCAGTACTTC.